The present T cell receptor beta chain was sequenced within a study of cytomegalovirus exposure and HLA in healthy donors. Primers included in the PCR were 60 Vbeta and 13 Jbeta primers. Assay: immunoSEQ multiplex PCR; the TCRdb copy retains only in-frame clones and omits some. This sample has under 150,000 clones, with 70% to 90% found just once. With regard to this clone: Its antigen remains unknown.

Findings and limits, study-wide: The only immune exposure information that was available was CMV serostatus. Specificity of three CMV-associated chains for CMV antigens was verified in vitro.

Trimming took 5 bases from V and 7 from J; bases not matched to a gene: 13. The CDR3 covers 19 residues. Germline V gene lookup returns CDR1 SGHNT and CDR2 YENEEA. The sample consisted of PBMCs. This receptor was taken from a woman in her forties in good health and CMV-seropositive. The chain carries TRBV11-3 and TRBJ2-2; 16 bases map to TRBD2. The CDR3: CASSPTGTSGGAHGGELFF. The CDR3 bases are TGTGCCAGCAGCCCCACTGGGACTAGCGGGGGGGCCCATGGCGGGGAGCTGTTTTTT.